This TCR beta chain was recovered during a study of shared clonotypes between healthy human individuals. Deep-level running was used for the assay. It was 200 ng DNA, 31,000 or so T cell genomes, that sorted-subset replicate PCRs used. Data came from immunoSEQ multiplex PCR; TCRdb stores just in-frame clones and leaves some out. This sample has about 1 million clones; 75% to 85% occur once, and the top ten carry approximately 0.56%. Germline CDR1 SNHLY, CDR2 FYNNEI. After removal of 6 bases from V and 6 bases from J, the junction contained 4 bases not matched to a gene. The CDR3 has 13 residues. The chain has TRBV2 and TRBJ1-1, with 10 bases identical to TRBD1. The source is a man aged 18 to 29 in good health. Some clones in this sample may be carry-over from other donors' samples. Input material: memory CD4+ T cells from PBMCs. Subset specified: CD45RA-negative fraction. CDR3 in DNA: TGTGCCAGCAGAAGACAGGGGGCGCCTGAAGCTTTCTTT. Protein product: CASRRQGAPEAFF.